A single sample gave rise to the 10 T cell receptor beta chains below, sequenced in a study of T cells in Graves' hyperthyroidism and ophthalmopathy (dated by TCRdb to about 2019). The library was prepared using multiplex PCR. TCRdb records Illumina HiSeq 2000 as the sequencer. Amplification of TCR beta CDR3 regions was carried out from RNA transcripts. The TCR CDR3 was subjected to a first round of RT-PCR using the HTBI primer set and the Qiagen OneStep RT-PCR kit. TCRdb reworked the public reads: Q25 trimming with fastp, MiXCR clone assembly, productive beta chains retained. Every entry covers one CDR3 protein and lists the most common genes and DNA from its rows. The sample table shows approximately 420,000 distinct CDR3 sequences, and roughly 15% are seen once. The top ten constitute 5.3% of the sample. Sequenced input: blood. The receptors were gathered from a woman between 18 and 29 years old with Graves' hyperthyroidism.

This clonotype came up many times. The CDR3 bases are TGTGCCATCAGTGACCCTCGGACCCCCTCTGGAAACACCATATATTTT. The encoded protein is CAISDPRTPSGNTIYF. The gene calls are TRBV10-3 and TRBJ1-3; no definite D call. This CDR3 spans 16 amino acids. V was pared by 3 bases and J by 0 bases, with 12 bases between. Germline CDR1 is ENHRY and CDR2 is SYGVKD.

The chain has TRBV3-1 and TRBJ1-1, with D perhaps TRBD1 (5 bases). The CDR3 sequence is 13 residues long. Between the trimmed V and J ends, which lost 4 bases and 4 bases, there was a span of 10 bases. CDR1 and CDR2 from the germline V gene are LGHDT and YNNKEL (reference sequence). The CDR3 spells CASSPGMATEAFF. The DNA for the CDR3 is TGTGCCAGCAGCCCAGGGATGGCCACTGAAGCTTTCTTT.

Comments on this clonotype: This may be a read error: a much more frequent sequence differs by one nucleotide. V is TRBV20-1 and J is TRBJ2-5; 7 nucleotides align to TRBD2. This CDR3 region has 13 residues. Germline V CDR1 and CDR2: DFQATT, SNEGSKA (reference sequence). In DNA, the CDR3 is TGCAGTGCTAACCGGGCTAGCGGTGAGATCCAGTACTTC. It translates to CSANRASGEIQYF.

Ten or more counts support this clonotype. V is TRBV5-1 and J is TRBJ2-3; possible D gene TRBD2, 5 bases. With 4 bases removed from V and 2 bases from J, the gap between germline ends came to 11 bases. The CDR3 contains 14 residues. The germline V gene encodes CDR1 SGHRS and CDR2 YFSETQ. CDR3 residues: CASSKGSHTDTQYF. The CDR3 DNA sequence: TGCGCCAGCAGCAAAGGGAGCCACACAGATACGCAGTATTTT. Full variable domain (missing parts from reference TRBV5-1 and TRBJ2-3): KAGVTQTPRYLIKTRGQQVTLSCSPISGHRSVSWYQQTPGQGLQFLFEYFSETQRNKGNFPGRFSGRQFSNSRSEMNVSTLELGDSALYLCASSKGSHTDTQYFGPGTRLTVL.

The table lists this clonotype with a few counts. The V and J genes are TRBV28 and TRBJ2-2; D is uncertain. Trimming removed 2 bases at V and 16 bases at J, with 17 bases between. In germline, CDR1 is MDHEN, CDR2 SYDVKM. The CDR3 runs to 13 residues. The CDR3 nucleotides are TGTGCCAGCAGTTTAGGTCACCCTAATGGTACGTTTTTT. Translating gives CASSLGHPNGTFF.

The J gene is TRBJ2-1, the V gene TRBV19; 8 bases match TRBD2. The germline gives CDR1 LNHDA, CDR2 SQIVND (reference sequence). The CDR3 consists of 13 residues. Trimming took 3 bases from V and 8 from J; bases not matched to a gene: 3. CDR3 sequence: CASSMYSGDEQFF. CDR3 in DNA: TGTGCCAGTAGTATGTATAGCGGGGATGAGCAGTTCTTC.

This clonotype was detected a few times. The DNA for the CDR3 is TGTGCCACCAGCAGAGATACTAAGCTTACAAATGAAAAACTGTTTTTT. The encoded protein is CATSRDTKLTNEKLFF. The V call is TRBV15, the J call TRBJ1-4; D remains ambiguous. Germline CDR1 is LNHNV and CDR2 is YYDKDF (reference sequence). The V and J ends lost 0 bases and 5 bases respectively, with 13 bases between them. The CDR3 contains 16 residues.

This clonotype was detected ten times or more. The rearrangement uses TRBV20-1 and TRBJ1-6; perhaps TRBD1 as D (5 bases). The CDR3 totals 13 residues. Per germline, CDR1 DFQATT and CDR2 SNEGSKA (reference sequence). V shed 2 bases and J shed 8 bases, with 10 bases lying between them. CDR3 DNA sequence: TGCAGTGCTAGATGGGGCATGGATTCACCCCTCCACTTT. Its protein product is CSARWGMDSPLHF.

This clonotype was counted at least ten times. The J gene is TRBJ1-5, the V gene TRBV20-1; no definite D call. Per germline, CDR1 DFQATT and CDR2 SNEGSKA (reference sequence). The CDR3 loop spans 13 amino acids. The germline V and J ends were trimmed by 3 bases and 3 bases, with 9 bases remaining between them. This CDR3 reads CSARGQNNQPQHF. The CDR3 nucleotides read TGCAGTGCTAGGGGCCAGAACAATCAGCCCCAGCATTTT.

V is TRBV2 and J is TRBJ1-6; 9 bases are shared with TRBD1. Germline V gene sequence: CDR1 SNHLY, CDR2 FYNNEI. The V gene end was trimmed by 4 bases and the J gene end by 5 bases; junction bases not matched to a gene: 6. CDR3 length: 16 amino acids. The CDR3 DNA follows: TGTGCCAGCAGTGTTGGGGGACAGGGTCATAATTCACCCCTCCACTTT. Amino acids: CASSVGGQGHNSPLHF.